This T cell receptor beta chain came from a study of cytomegalovirus exposure and HLA in healthy donors. The primer mix had 60 Vbeta and 13 Jbeta primers. Some clones are missing from TCRdb's copy, which holds only in-frame ones; the method was immunoSEQ multiplex PCR. This table holds 200,000 or so clones, 70% to 85% found once. This CDR3 is built from 13 residues. Germline lookup yields CDR1 LNHNV and CDR2 YYDKDF (reference sequence). Regarding this clone: Its ends do not fully match the called genes, so a read error is possible.

Participants comprised healthy donors of bone marrow. Although they were nominally healthy when sampled, donors likely had unrecorded immune exposures. The chain uses TRBV15 and TRBJ2-5; D may be TRBD2 (7 bases). The sequenced sample consisted of PBMCs. The TCR sequence derives from a boy aged 2-9 years in good health and CMV-seronegative. The CDR3 loop reads CATSRDRYGGLHF. The CDR3 nucleotides read TGTGCCACCAGCAGAGATCGGTACGGGGGGCTGCACTTC.